Below are 28 T cell receptor delta chains sequenced from a single sample in a study of γδ T cells in repeated Plasmodium falciparum infection. TCRdb fed the multiplex PCR reads to CATT. Among tens of thousands of delta-chain clones listed, roughly 0.9% were seen once. Bulk repertoires came from Vgamma9/Vdelta2+ or Vdelta2-negative gammadelta T cells flow-sorted from PBMC. The sample taken for sequencing was gamma-delta T cells from blood. The receptors originated from a pool of human donors (malaria-infected and uninfected, not separated).

To note about this clone: The protein TCRdb gives is from a much larger clone and does not agree with this DNA's translation at residue 5, likely a read error; the protein shown here comes from the DNA. The V call is TRDV2, the J call TRDJ1, with TRDD3 as a possible D gene (5 bases). V shed 2 bases and J shed 1 base, with 16 bases lying between them. The CDR3 covers 16 residues. CDR1 is GEAIGNYY, CDR2 EKD, per germline. The CDR3 nucleotides read TGTGCCTGTGACATCGTGGGGACCTCCCGCACCGATAAACTCATCTTT. Translation: CACDIVGTSRTDKLIF.

Concerning this clone: This sequence is one base from a far larger clone and is likely a read error. Other nucleotide sequences in the sample specify the same CDR3. This chain uses TRDV1 with TRDJ2; 7 nucleotides line up with TRDD3. TCRdb records no J gene; here it was assigned by comparing the DNA to germline. The V and J ends lost 3 bases and 3 bases, in that order; junction bases with no gene match: 31. This CDR3 is built from 24 residues. Per the germline V gene, CDR1 is TSWWSYY and CDR2 is QGS. The CDR3 loop is CALGDLPPGTRVEKMGDMTAQLFF. The DNA for the CDR3 is TGTGCTCTTGGGGACCTCCCCCCTGGCACTAGAGTGGAGAAAATGGGGGACATGACAGCACAACTCTTCTTT.

This clone was observed at least ten times. The chain recombines TRDV1 with TRDJ1; TRDD1, TRDD2 or TRDD3 may be the D gene (5 bases each). Trimming took 1 base from V and 0 from J, leaving 27 bases between them. Looked up from germline, CDR1 is TSWWSYY and CDR2 is QGS. The CDR3 consists of 21 residues. The CDR3 reads CALGERPTKYLRGVYTDKLIF. CDR3 bases: TGTGCTCTTGGGGAACGACCTACTAAATACTTGAGGGGGGTGTACACCGATAAACTCATCTTT.

In its sample, this clone was seen a few times. This likely traces to a read error, being one base from a far larger clone. Other DNA sequences of this sample code for an identical CDR3. The gene calls are TRDV3 and TRDJ1; 8 bases are a match to TRDD2. V dropped 1 base and J dropped 2; count of bases not matched to a gene: 24. Per germline, CDR1 TVYSNPD and CDR2 GDNSRS (reference sequence). The CDR3 consists of 20 residues. CDR3 bases: TGTGCCTTTACTGGCCTTCCTATTATTGTTAGCCCAAGAACGACCGATAAACTCATCTTT. Residues: CAFTGLPIIVSPRTTDKLIF.

This clone has ten or more counts. A far larger clone is a single base away, which makes a read error likely. Other DNA sequences in the sample encode the same CDR3. This CDR3 is CALGDLNWPHKYTDKLIF. CDR3 in DNA: TGTGCTCTTGGGGACCTTAACTGGCCTCACAAGTACACCGATAAACTCATCTTT. The chain couples TRDV1 to TRDJ1; tentative D call: TRDD3 (5 bases). Germline CDR1 and CDR2: TSWWSYY and QGS. The length of the CDR3 is 18 residues. Trimming took off 3 bases at V and 0 bases at J, with 20 bases between the two ends.

This clone has only a few counts. This likely traces to a read error, being one base from a far larger clone. Other DNA sequences from this sample encode an identical CDR3 as well. The gene calls are TRDV2 and TRDJ3; D may be TRDD3 (6 bases). The J gene is absent in TCRdb and was assigned here via DNA matching to germline. CDR3 length equals 19 residues. The V end was cut by 0 bases, the J end by 1 base, with 15 bases between. Per the germline V gene, CDR1 is GEAIGNYY and CDR2 is EKD. This chain's CDR3 is CACDTVLGDYSWDTRQMFF. CDR3 DNA sequence: TGTGCCTGTGACACCGTACTGGGAGACTATTCCTGGGACACCCGACAGATGTTTTTC.

Points on this clone: The TCRdb protein, from a much larger clone, departs from this DNA's translation at residue 9, likely by read error; the protein shown derives from the DNA. The chain joins TRDV2 to TRDJ1; D gene uncertain. The CDR3 has 16 residues. Germline V gives CDR1 GEAIGNYY, CDR2 EKD. Trimming removed 0 bases at V and 1 base at J, with 14 bases between. In DNA form, the CDR3 reads TGTGCCTGTGACACCGAGGAAGAAGGAGGCACCGATAAACTCATCTTT. Translated: CACDTEEEGGTDKLIF.

This clone came up many times. The protein TCRdb gives is from a much larger clone and does not agree with this DNA's translation at residue 6, likely a read error; the protein shown here comes from the DNA. V is TRDV2 and J is TRDJ1; 10 bases are a match to TRDD3. Germline CDR1 reads GEAIGNYY; CDR2 reads EKD. CDR3 size: 19 residues. V was clipped by 3 bases and J by 1 base; unmatched bases: 16. The CDR3: CACDSILIPTGGFTDKLIF. The CDR3 region has the DNA TGTGCCTGTGACTCCATTTTGATCCCTACTGGGGGATTCACCGATAAACTCATCTTT.

This clone appeared a few times. With only one base between it and a far larger clone, this is likely a read error. The same CDR3 also results from other DNA sequences found in this sample. There is no J gene call, but TRDV1 is given as the V gene; the table's D call, TRDD3, was not checked against the DNA. Germline lookup yields CDR1 TSWWSYY and CDR2 QGS. The CDR3 is 18 amino acids. This CDR3 reads CALGGRGWGITNTDKLIF. The CDR3 bases are TGTGCTCTTGGGGGGAGAGGGTGGGGGATAACAAACACCGATAAACTCATCTTC.

This clone was seen only a few times. A read error likely explains this, since a far larger clone differs by one base. This CDR3 is also generated by other DNA sequences in the sample. The rearrangement uses TRDV2 and TRDJ1; TRDD3 is a possible D gene (5 bases). TCRdb leaves out the J gene; it was filled in here by matching the DNA to germline. V was clipped by 7 bases and J by 4 bases, with 18 bases between them. The CDR3 covers 14 residues. The germline V gene encodes CDR1 GEAIGNYY and CDR2 EKD. The CDR3 DNA reads TGTGCCTGCGACGGGGTGGGATCACGCGATAAACTCATCTTT. This encodes CACDGVGSRDKLIF.

By share of the sample, this clone is medium-sized. Other DNA sequences in this specimen translate into the identical CDR3. The chain recombines TRDV2 with TRDJ1, with TRDD3 matching over 8 bases. Germline V gives CDR1 GEAIGNYY, CDR2 EKD. V dropped 3 bases and J dropped 4; count of bases not matched to a gene: 12. The CDR3 has 16 amino acids. The CDR3 loop is CACDLLAGGNHDKLIF. As DNA, the CDR3 is TGTGCCTGTGACCTCCTCGCTGGGGGAAACCACGATAAACTCATCTTT.

Comment on this clone: Translating this DNA gives a protein that differs at residue 15 from the TCRdb one, which belongs to a much larger clone; a read error is likely, and the protein shown is this translation. The chain recombines TRDV1 with TRDJ1, with D tentatively TRDD2 (6 bases). The J gene is absent in TCRdb and was assigned here via DNA matching to germline. Trimming left V 9 bases short and J 7 bases short, with 36 bases between. Looked up from germline, CDR1 is TSWWSYY and CDR2 is QGS. CDR3 length: 19 amino acids. The CDR3 reads CALAFGLPENGRLRRKLIF. The CDR3 DNA sequence: TGTGCTCTCGCGTTCGGCCTTCCAGAAAACGGACGCCTCCGCCGTAAACTCATCTTT.

This clone showed up just a few times. A read error likely explains why the TCRdb protein, taken from a much larger clone, differs from this DNA's translation at residue 15; the protein shown is translated from the DNA. The chain is built from TRDV1 and TRDJ1, with 7 bases that match TRDD3. This CDR3 region has 19 residues. Germline CDR1 reads TSWWSYY; CDR2 reads QGS. CDR3 sequence: CALGGRINRSCRDTNKLIF. In nucleotides, the CDR3 is TGCGCTCTTGGGGGACGTATAAACCGCTCGTGTAGGGACACCAATAAACTCATCTTT.

Regarding this clone: A far larger clone is a single base away, which makes a read error likely. Other nucleotide sequences from this sample produce the same CDR3. The gene calls are TRDV2 and TRDJ3, with 7 bases matching TRDD3. The J gene, left out of TCRdb, was set here by checking the DNA against germline. The CDR3 runs 21 residues. Germline V gene sequence: CDR1 GEAIGNYY, CDR2 EKD. CDR3 in DNA: TGTGCCTGTGACAAGAGGAGCTGGGGGTTCCTTAAGACCTGGGACACCCGGCAGATGTTTTTC. This translates into CACDKRSWGFLKTWDTRQMFF.

Of note for this clone: A read error likely explains this, since a far larger clone differs by one base. Other DNA sequences in this specimen translate into the identical CDR3. This sequence joins TRDV1 and TRDJ1; D gene ambiguous. The germline V gene has CDR1 TSWWSYY and CDR2 QGS. The CDR3 sequence is 13 residues long. CDR3 nucleotide sequence: TGTGCTCTTGGAGAACCGAGGGACCCTAAACTCATCTTT. It codes for CALGEPRDPKLIF.

This clone came up a few times. A read error likely explains why the TCRdb protein, taken from a much larger clone, differs from this DNA's translation at residue 13; the protein shown is translated from the DNA. The chain carries TRDV1 and TRDJ1; 10 nucleotides align to TRDD3. TCRdb does not report a J gene; here it was assigned by matching the DNA to germline references. CDR1 is TSWWSYY, CDR2 QGS, per germline. V was pared by 3 bases and J by 6 bases, with 19 bases of the junction left unmatched. The CDR3 has 19 amino acids. The CDR3 nucleotides read TGTGCTCTTGGGGACAGAATACGTGACTGGGGGATCCCCATAAATAAACTCATCTTT. Protein sequence: CALGDRIRDWGIPINKLIF.

This clone showed up just a few times. The protein that TCRdb holds for this DNA derives from a much larger clone and differs from the translated DNA at residue 8, which likely indicates a read error; the protein shown here is translated from the DNA. The V and J genes are TRDV1 and TRDJ2, with D possibly matching TRDD3 (5 bases). Looked up from germline, CDR1 is TSWWSYY and CDR2 is QGS. The CDR3 totals 12 residues. The CDR3 DNA reads as TGTGCTCTCGCCGCGGGGACAGTACAACTCTTCTTT. As protein: CALAAGTVQLFF.

Only a few counts were recorded for this clone. This likely reflects a read error, since a far larger clone is one base away. Other nucleotide sequences from this sample produce the same CDR3. V is TRDV1 and J is TRDJ1; 9 bases are shared with TRDD3. The CDR3 spans 26 residues. With V trimmed by 2 bases and J by 0 bases, 34 bases remained unmatched. Germline V gene lookup returns CDR1 TSWWSYY and CDR2 QGS. The CDR3 region has the DNA TGTGCTCTTGGGGAAACTATCCTAAAGCCGCGACCGGGAGACTGGGGGACCCTGAGGTACACCGATAAACTCATCTTT. Translation gives CALGETILKPRPGDWGTLRYTDKLIF.

As for this clone: Since a much larger clone is just one base distant, this may be a read error. The sample holds other DNA sequences that translate to the same CDR3. The J gene is TRDJ3, the V gene TRDV1; the D gene is possibly TRDD2 (6 bases). This CDR3 has 24 residues. Germline assignment: CDR1 TSWWSYY and CDR2 QGS. The CDR3 protein is CALGEKPPTVVLDPSSWDTRQMFF. CDR3 nucleotides: TGTGCTCTTGGGGAAAAGCCTCCTACGGTGGTACTGGACCCCAGCTCCTGGGACACCCGACAAATGTTTTTC.

About this clone itself: The TCRdb record carries a much larger clone's protein, which differs from this DNA's translation at residue 12; a read error is the likely cause, and the protein listed here is the DNA translation. The CDR3 DNA reads as TGTGCCTGTGACACCCATGTGGTGGGGGATCCCCTGTACACCGATAAACTCATCTTT. Its translation: CACDTHVVGDPLYTDKLIF. V usage is TRDV2 and J usage is TRDJ1; 8 bases align to TRDD3. The J gene, missing from TCRdb, was assigned here through DNA to germline matching. This CDR3 is 19 amino acids long. CDR1 is GEAIGNYY and CDR2 is EKD in the germline V gene. Trimming at V came to 0 bases and at J to 0 bases, leaving 14 bases not matched to a gene.

Only a few counts were recorded for this clone. Translating this DNA gives a protein that differs at residue 3 from the TCRdb one, which belongs to a much larger clone; a read error is likely, and the protein shown is this translation. The chain joins TRDV2 to TRDJ1, with 8 bases that match TRDD3. The CDR3 loop spans 20 amino acids. Germline CDR1 and CDR2: GEAIGNYY and EKD. CDR3 sequence reads: CAGDTYDEELGERYTDKLIF. CDR3 nucleotide sequence: TGTGCCGGTGACACCTATGATGAGGAGCTGGGGGAGAGGTACACCGATAAACTCATCTTT.

This clone showed up just a few times. A read error likely explains why the TCRdb protein, taken from a much larger clone, differs from this DNA's translation at residue 12; the protein shown is translated from the DNA. V usage is TRDV1 and J usage is TRDJ1; 7 bases line up with TRDD3. Losses at the gene ends were 0 bases for V and 0 bases for J; bases not matched to a gene: 19. Germline V gives CDR1 TSWWSYY, CDR2 QGS. The CDR3 sequence is 21 residues long. This chain's CDR3 is CALGELKGLWGVPLYTDKLIF. In DNA, the CDR3 is TGTGCTCTTGGGGAACTAAAAGGCCTCTGGGGGGTCCCCCTGTACACCGATAAACTCATCTTT.

In regard to this clone: For this DNA, TCRdb reports the protein of a much larger clone, which diverges at residue 16, most likely from a read error; the protein presented here is translated directly from the DNA. The chain recombines TRDV1 with TRDJ1, with TRDD3 identical over 11 bases. The CDR3 totals 18 residues. Germline-derived CDR1 and CDR2 are TSWWSYY and QGS. CDR3 loop: CALGERPYWGIVLDKPIF. DNA for the CDR3: TGTGCTCTTGGGGAACGCCCATACTGGGGGATAGTCCTCGATAAACCCATCTTC.

To note about this clone: A far larger clone lies a single base away; this is likely a read error. Within the sample, other DNA sequences also encode this same CDR3. This rearrangement joins TRDV1 to TRDJ1, with 8 bases matching TRDD3. The CDR3 totals 18 residues. The germline V gene encodes CDR1 TSWWSYY and CDR2 QGS. The chain's CDR3 is CALGVSWGYHSYTDKLIF. In DNA, the CDR3 is TGTGCTCTTGGGGTCAGCTGGGGATACCACTCCTACACCGATAAACTTATCTTT.

This clone has at least ten counts. TCRdb's protein, taken from a much larger clone, differs from this DNA's translation at residue 13, likely owing to a read error; the protein displayed comes from the DNA. This rearrangement joins TRDV2 to TRDJ1; D perhaps matches TRDD3 (5 bases). V was shortened by 3 bases and J by 3 bases, with 25 bases between the two germline ends. Germline CDR1 is GEAIGNYY and CDR2 is EKD. There are 18 residues in the CDR3. DNA of the CDR3: TGTGCCTGTGACGCAGTTTTAGGTGTGGGATCGAACGCCGATAAACTCATCTTT. Encoded protein: CACDAVLGVGSNADKLIF.

This clone showed up many times. This is likely an artifact of a read error, given a far larger clone one base away. Other DNA variants within this sample encode the same CDR3. The chain carries TRDV1 and TRDJ1; 13 bases agree with TRDD3. The germline V gene encodes CDR1 TSWWSYY and CDR2 QGS. V was pared by 3 bases and J by 2 bases, with 30 bases of the junction left unmatched. This CDR3 region has 25 residues. CDR3 amino acids: CALGELWSSYVGQAYWGIRTDKLIF. The CDR3 nucleotides are TGTGCTCTTGGGGAGCTTTGGTCTTCCTACGTAGGGCAGGCGTACTGGGGGATACGGACCGATAAACTCATCTTT.

This clone was picked up a small number of times. It is likely a read error: a sequence one base away is far more abundant. This sample also contains other DNA sequences that code for the same CDR3. The genes are TRDV1 and TRDJ1; 10 bases align to TRDD3. Since TCRdb gives no J gene, matching the DNA to germline was used here to assign it. The CDR3 is 19 amino acids. CDR1 and CDR2 from the germline V gene are TSWWSYY and QGS. The CDR3 DNA reads TGTGCCCTTGGGGAATCTTTCAACCGCGTACTGGGGGATACCGATAAACTCATCTTT. Translating gives CALGESFNRVLGDTDKLIF.

This clone has only a few counts. The amino acid sequence in TCRdb belongs to a much larger clone and departs from this DNA's translation at residue 3, likely a sequencing read error; the sequence shown is translated from the DNA. The chain has TRDV1 and TRDJ1, with D perhaps matching TRDD2 (7 bases). Looked up from germline, CDR1 is TSWWSYY and CDR2 is QGS. The CDR3 is 20 residues long. As DNA, the CDR3 is TGTGCTTTTGGGGAAAAGACGAAGGCCTTCCTGGGGAGTTACACCGATAAACTCATCTTT. Its protein product is CAFGEKTKAFLGSYTDKLIF.